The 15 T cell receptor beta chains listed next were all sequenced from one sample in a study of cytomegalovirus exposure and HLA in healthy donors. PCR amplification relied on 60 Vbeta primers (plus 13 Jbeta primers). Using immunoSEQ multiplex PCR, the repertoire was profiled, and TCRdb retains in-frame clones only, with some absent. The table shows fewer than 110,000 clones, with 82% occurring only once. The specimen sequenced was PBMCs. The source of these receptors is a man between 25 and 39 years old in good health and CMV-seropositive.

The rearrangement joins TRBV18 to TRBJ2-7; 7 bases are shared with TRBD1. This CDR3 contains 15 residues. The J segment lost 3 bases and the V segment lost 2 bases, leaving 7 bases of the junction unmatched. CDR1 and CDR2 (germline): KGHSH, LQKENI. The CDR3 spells CASSPKGAGGYEQYF. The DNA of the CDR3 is TGTGCCAGCTCACCAAAGGGGGCAGGCGGCTACGAGCAGTACTTC.

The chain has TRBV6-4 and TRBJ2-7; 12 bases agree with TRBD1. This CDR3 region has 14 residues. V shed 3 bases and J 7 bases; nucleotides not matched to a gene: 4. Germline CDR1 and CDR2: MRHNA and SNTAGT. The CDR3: CASSEGTGGEEQYF. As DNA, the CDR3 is TGTGCCAGCAGTGAGGGGACAGGGGGCGAGGAGCAGTACTTC.

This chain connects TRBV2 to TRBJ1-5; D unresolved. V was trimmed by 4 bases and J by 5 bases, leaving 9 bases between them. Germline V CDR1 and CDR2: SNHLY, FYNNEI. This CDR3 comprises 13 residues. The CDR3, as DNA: TGTGCCAGCAGTGGAGGTCCCTATCAGCCCCAGCATTTT. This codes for CASSGGPYQPQHF.

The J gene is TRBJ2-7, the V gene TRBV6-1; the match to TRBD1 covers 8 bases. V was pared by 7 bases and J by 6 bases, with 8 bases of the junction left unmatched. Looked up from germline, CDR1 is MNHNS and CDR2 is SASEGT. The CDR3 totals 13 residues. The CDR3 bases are TGTGCCAGCAAAGGGACAGGATACTCCGAGCAGTACTTC. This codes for CASKGTGYSEQYF.

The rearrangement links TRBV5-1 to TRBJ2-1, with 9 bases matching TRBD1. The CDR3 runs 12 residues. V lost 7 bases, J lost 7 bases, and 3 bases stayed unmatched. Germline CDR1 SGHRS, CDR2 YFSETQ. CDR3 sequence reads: CASGDRENEQFF. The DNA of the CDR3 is TGCGCCAGCGGGGACAGGGAGAATGAGCAGTTCTTC.

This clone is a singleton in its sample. The CDR3 sequence is CASSLAGGRENTEAFF. CDR3 DNA: TGTGCCAGCAGCTTAGCGGGCGGACGGGAGAACACTGAAGCTTTCTTT. The chain couples TRBV7-9 to TRBJ1-1; D gene unclear. CDR1 is SEHNR, CDR2 FQNEAQ, per germline (reference sequence). V lost 0 bases to trimming and J lost 1 base, with 12 bases between them. The CDR3 is 16 residues long.

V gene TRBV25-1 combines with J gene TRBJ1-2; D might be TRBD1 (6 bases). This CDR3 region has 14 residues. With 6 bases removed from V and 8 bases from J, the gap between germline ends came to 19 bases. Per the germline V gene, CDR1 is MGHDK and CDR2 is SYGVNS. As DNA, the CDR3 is TGTGCCAGCAGCGAACAGGGTGTTGTGAACGGCTACACCTTC. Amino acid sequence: CASSEQGVVNGYTF.

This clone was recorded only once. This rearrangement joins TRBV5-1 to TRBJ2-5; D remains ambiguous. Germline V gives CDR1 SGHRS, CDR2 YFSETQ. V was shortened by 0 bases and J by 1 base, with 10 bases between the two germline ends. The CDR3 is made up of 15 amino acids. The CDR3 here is CASSLAVLRQETQYF. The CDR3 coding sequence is TGCGCCAGCAGCTTGGCCGTTCTTCGCCAAGAGACCCAGTACTTC.

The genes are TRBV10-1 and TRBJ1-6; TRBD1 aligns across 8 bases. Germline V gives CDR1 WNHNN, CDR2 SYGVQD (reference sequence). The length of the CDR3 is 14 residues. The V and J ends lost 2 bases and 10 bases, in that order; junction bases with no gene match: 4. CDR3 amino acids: CASSETTGESPLHF. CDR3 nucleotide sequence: TGCGCCAGCAGTGAGACGACAGGGGAGTCACCCCTCCACTTT.

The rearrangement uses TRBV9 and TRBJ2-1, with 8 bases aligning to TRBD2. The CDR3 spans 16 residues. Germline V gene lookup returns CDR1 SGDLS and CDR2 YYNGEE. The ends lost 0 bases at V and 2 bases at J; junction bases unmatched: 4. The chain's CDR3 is CASSVDARGAYNEQFF. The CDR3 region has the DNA TGTGCCAGCAGCGTAGATGCGCGGGGGGCCTACAATGAGCAGTTCTTC.

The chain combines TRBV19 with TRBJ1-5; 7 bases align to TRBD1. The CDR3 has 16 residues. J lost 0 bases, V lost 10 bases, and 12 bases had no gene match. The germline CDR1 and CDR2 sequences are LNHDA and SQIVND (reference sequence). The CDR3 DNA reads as TGTGCCACCGCATCCAGGGGGTTGGATAGCAATCAGCCCCAGCATTTT. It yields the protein CATASRGLDSNQPQHF.

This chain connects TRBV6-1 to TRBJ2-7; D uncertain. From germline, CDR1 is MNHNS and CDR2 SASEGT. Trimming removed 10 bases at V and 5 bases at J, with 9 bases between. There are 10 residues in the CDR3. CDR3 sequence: CATDLHEQYF. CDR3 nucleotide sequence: TGTGCCACTGACTTACACGAGCAGTACTTC.

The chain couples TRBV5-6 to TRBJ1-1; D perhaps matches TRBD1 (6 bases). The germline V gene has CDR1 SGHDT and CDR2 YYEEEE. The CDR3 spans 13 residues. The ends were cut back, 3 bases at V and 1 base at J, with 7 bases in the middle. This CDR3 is CASSWTENTEAFF. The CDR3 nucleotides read TGTGCCAGCAGCTGGACAGAGAACACTGAAGCTTTCTTT.

The CDR3 DNA is TGTGCCAGCAGCATGGGTTGGGGAGATGGCTACACCTTC. Protein: CASSMGWGDGYTF. The gene calls are TRBV21-1 and TRBJ1-2. TRBV21-1 is an annotated pseudogene. The CDR3 is 13 residues long.

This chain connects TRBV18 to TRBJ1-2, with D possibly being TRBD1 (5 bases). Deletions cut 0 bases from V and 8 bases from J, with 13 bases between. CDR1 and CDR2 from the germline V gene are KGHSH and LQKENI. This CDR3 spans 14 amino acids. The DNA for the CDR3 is TGTGCCAGCTCACCACCGTCCAGGGTGGAAGGCTACACCTTC. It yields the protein CASSPPSRVEGYTF.